This passage covers 18 T cell receptor beta chains from one sample sequenced in a study of T cell repertoires in aging, cancer and after chemotherapy. Rearranged V-D-J TRB sequences were amplified with a mixed TRB-A/B primer pool. One entry per CDR3 protein, called by TCRdb with MiXCR from the multiplex PCR reads. The table records around 9,500 distinct CDR3 sequences, 45% to 55% of them present only once. The template was genomic DNA from peripheral blood, not RNA. The sample consisted of blood. Receptors were obtained from a human donor in good health.

This clonotype turned up a few times. The CDR3 region is CAWSTETNQPQHF. The CDR3 nucleotides read TGTGCCTGGAGCACGGAGACAAATCAGCCCCAGCATTTT. J is TRBJ1-5 and V is TRBV30; D is unresolved. This CDR3 comprises 13 residues. The germline V gene has CDR1 GTSNPN and CDR2 SVGIG (reference sequence). V was pared by 3 bases and J by 4 bases, with 10 bases between.

The CDR3 bases are TGTGCCAGCAGTTCATCCCGGGACAGGAACACAGATACGCAGTATTTT. Translation: CASSSSRDRNTDTQYF. The V gene is TRBV6-6, the J gene TRBJ2-3; 8 bases align to TRBD1. Trimming removed 4 bases from V and 2 bases from J; junction bases left unmatched: 8. The CDR3 has 16 residues. Germline CDR1 MNHNY, CDR2 SVGAGI (reference sequence).

This clonotype was detected only once. The chain uses TRBV19 and TRBJ2-3, with 7 bases lining up with TRBD2. Trimming at V came to 4 bases and at J to 3 bases, leaving 10 bases not matched to a gene. The CDR3 contains 16 residues. The germline V gene encodes CDR1 LNHDA and CDR2 SQIVND (reference sequence). DNA for the CDR3: TGTGCCAGTAGTAGGGGATCGGGGGGTCGGACAGATACGCAGTATTTT. It specifies CASSRGSGGRTDTQYF.

The chain couples TRBV5-6 to TRBJ2-7; D may be TRBD2 (6 bases). Germline values: CDR1 SGHDT, CDR2 YYEEEE. The CDR3 sequence is 16 residues long. Trimming pared 0 bases from V and 0 bases from J, leaving 13 bases between. CDR3 residues: CASSLDVGGSSYEQYF. The DNA of the CDR3 is TGTGCCAGCAGCTTGGACGTCGGGGGTTCCTCCTACGAGCAGTACTTC.

This clonotype was counted a few times. The chain recombines TRBV19 with TRBJ1-1; 8 bases are shared with TRBD1. The V gene's germline CDR1 is LNHDA and CDR2 SQIVND (reference sequence). The CDR3 is 13 amino acids. V was clipped by 3 bases and J by 6 bases; unmatched bases: 3. CDR3 loop: CASSIQQGAEAFF. CDR3 DNA sequence: TGTGCCAGTAGTATCCAACAGGGGGCTGAAGCTTTCTTT.

The chain is built from TRBV6-1 and TRBJ1-2; D gene uncertain. Germline values: CDR1 MNHNS, CDR2 SASEGT. This CDR3 region has 13 residues. V lost 1 base and J 4 bases, leaving 7 bases between the germline ends. The CDR3 nucleotides read TGTGCCAGCAGTGAAGGGCAGGCCTATGGCTACACCTTC. It specifies CASSEGQAYGYTF.

This chain joins TRBV12-3 or TRBV12-4 and TRBJ2-1; D perhaps matches TRBD2 (5 bases). This CDR3 has 15 residues. Between the trimmed V and J ends, which lost 7 bases and 0 bases, there was a span of 13 bases. The CDR3 region has the DNA TGTGCCAGCACCAACTTGGGGAGCTCCTACAATGAGCAGTTCTTC. Residues: CASTNLGSSYNEQFF.

The V call is TRBV29-1, the J call TRBJ2-4, with D unclear. The V gene's germline CDR1 is SQVTM and CDR2 ANQGSEA. Trimming pared 5 bases from V and 0 bases from J, leaving 11 bases between. The CDR3 loop spans 14 amino acids. CDR3 loop: CSVSDRLAKNIQYF. Here the CDR3 DNA reads TGCAGCGTTTCCGACCGATTAGCCAAAAACATTCAGTACTTC.

The chain recombines TRBV15 with TRBJ1-2; no clear D gene. V was pared by 0 bases and J by 3 bases, with 8 bases between. The length of the CDR3 is 14 residues. CDR1 LNHNV and CDR2 YYDKDF come from the germline V gene (reference sequence). CDR3 loop: CATSREYADYGYTF. DNA for the CDR3: TGTGCCACCAGCAGAGAGTACGCGGACTATGGCTACACCTTC.

The rearrangement joins TRBV28 to TRBJ2-1; no definite D call. This CDR3 has 14 residues. Germline CDR1 reads MDHEN; CDR2 reads SYDVKM. V dropped 1 base and J dropped 5 bases, with 9 bases sitting between them. The DNA for the CDR3 is TGTGCCAGCAGTTTATTGGCGGTAGACAATGAGCAGTTCTTC. It codes for CASSLLAVDNEQFF.

Remarks on this clonotype: The junction differs from germline at one of its ends, possibly a read error. J is TRBJ2-1 and V is TRBV7-6, with 10 bases identical to TRBD1. Germline CDR1 reads SGHVS; CDR2 reads FNYEAQ. The CDR3 length is 17 residues. The CDR3 protein is CASSFGLPGQGYNEQFF. The CDR3 DNA reads TGTGCTAGCAGCTTCGGGCTGCCGGGACAGGGGTACAATGAGCAGTTCTTC. Combining the CDR3 with reference TRBV7-6 and TRBJ2-1 gives the whole variable domain GAGVSQSPRYKVTKRGQDVALRCDPISGHVSLYWYRQALGQGPEFLTYFNYEAQQDKSGLPNDRFSAERPEGSISTLTIQRTEQRDSAMYRCASSFGLPGQGYNEQFFGPGTRLTVL.

V is TRBV19 and J is TRBJ1-1, with 9 bases identical to TRBD1. Germline-derived CDR1 and CDR2 are LNHDA and SQIVND (reference sequence). The CDR3 covers 13 residues. Trimming cost V 5 bases and J 12 bases; bases outside gene matches: 10. Here the CDR3 DNA reads TGTGCCAGTAGTTCGACAGGGGGAAGTAAGACTTTCTTT. It is translated as CASSSTGGSKTFF.

The V gene is TRBV5-4, the J gene TRBJ1-1; D is uncertain. The germline gives CDR1 SGHNT, CDR2 YYREEE (reference sequence). With 3 bases removed from V and 1 base from J, the gap between germline ends came to 13 bases. This CDR3 has 15 amino acids. The CDR3 protein is CASSSPAGGNTEAFF. CDR3 DNA: TGTGCCAGCAGCTCACCCGCAGGCGGGAACACTGAAGCTTTCTTT.

Only a few counts were recorded for this clonotype. The chain employs TRBV30 and TRBJ2-1, with 7 bases matching TRBD1. Germline V lookup: CDR1 GTSNPN, CDR2 SVGIG (reference sequence). This CDR3 spans 15 amino acids. After removal of 0 bases from V and 0 bases from J, the junction contained 2 bases not matched to a gene. CDR3 DNA sequence: TGTGCCTGGAGTGTCGGGACAGTCTCCTACAATGAGCAGTTCTTC. Its protein is CAWSVGTVSYNEQFF.

The rearrangement joins TRBV20-1 to TRBJ2-5; TRBD1 matches at 10 bases. The CDR3 spans 11 residues. Germline V gene lookup returns CDR1 DFQATT and CDR2 SNEGSKA (reference sequence). Unmatched junction bases numbered 8, after V lost 5 bases and J lost 14 bases. CDR3 DNA: TGCAGTGCTCGTATGGGGACAGGGGACTACTTC. Translated, it gives CSARMGTGDYF.

The chain has TRBV19 and TRBJ1-2; 8 nucleotides align to TRBD1. Trimming cost V 10 bases and J 5 bases; bases outside gene matches: 12. Germline CDR1 and CDR2: LNHDA and SQIVND (reference sequence). This CDR3 comprises 14 residues. The CDR3 loop is CATSRQGARYGYTF. The CDR3 DNA reads as TGTGCCACCAGTCGTCAGGGGGCAAGGTATGGCTACACCTTC.

The CDR3 sequence: CASSLSAVQETQYF. The CDR3 nucleotides read TGTGCCAGCAGCTTATCAGCGGTCCAAGAGACCCAGTACTTC. V and J are TRBV11-1 and TRBJ2-5, with a weak D call TRBD2 (5 bases). Trimming took off 2 bases at V and 1 base at J, with 8 bases between the two ends. This CDR3 region has 14 residues. Per germline, CDR1 SGHAT and CDR2 FQDESV (reference sequence).

The J gene is TRBJ2-3, the V gene TRBV12-3 or TRBV12-4, with D possibly being TRBD1 (6 bases). The CDR3 consists of 14 residues. The V and J ends lost 6 bases and 1 base respectively, with 11 bases between them. CDR3 nucleotide sequence: TGTGCCAGCAGGGAAGGACAGCGCACAGATACGCAGTATTTT. Translation: CASREGQRTDTQYF.